Below are 12 T cell receptor beta chains sequenced from a single sample in a study of T-cell memory formation after mild COVID-19. TCRdb re-derived calls from the 5' RACE reads in MiXCR, one entry per CDR3 protein. This sample has tens of thousands of distinct CDR3 sequences, with more than 10% found just once. The sequenced sample was PBMCs or a T cell subset sorted from them (not recorded which). The source is a young man who had mild COVID-19 (a few samples of this study predate the infection). Cell type and time point are not known.

This clonotype has more than one count but fewer than ten. The chain uses TRBV4-1 and TRBJ2-1, with TRBD2 matching 7 bases. Germline-derived CDR1 and CDR2 are MGHRA and YSYEKL. The J segment lost 3 bases and the V segment lost 1 base, leaving 12 bases of the junction unmatched. This CDR3 is 18 amino acids long. CDR3 in amino acids: CASSQANTAGMVYNEQFF. The CDR3 DNA reads as TGCGCCAGCAGCCAAGCCAATACAGCGGGGATGGTCTACAATGAGCAGTTCTTC.

This clonotype was recorded at least ten times. The chain has TRBV11-2 and TRBJ1-1; unclear D gene. The V end was cut by 1 base, the J end by 0 bases, with 6 bases between. This CDR3 contains 14 residues. The germline V gene has CDR1 SGHAT and CDR2 FQNNGV. The CDR3 loop is CASSLGNMNTEAFF. The CDR3 DNA sequence: TGTGCCAGCAGCTTAGGGAACATGAACACTGAAGCTTTCTTT.

This clonotype has just a few counts. This chain joins TRBV6-5 and TRBJ1-2; D is uncertain. Germline assignment: CDR1 MNHEY and CDR2 SVGAGI. This CDR3 spans 12 amino acids. The V end lost 6 bases, the J end lost 8 bases, and 13 bases lay between the germline ends. CDR3 DNA sequence: TGTGCCAGCAGGGATGATGCCGGGGGCTACACCTTC. Translating gives CASRDDAGGYTF.

There are a few counts of this clonotype. The rearrangement uses TRBV7-2 and TRBJ1-2; no firm D call. Trimming stripped 1 base from V and 3 bases from J, with 9 bases between. The CDR3 has 14 residues. Looked up from germline, CDR1 is SGHTA and CDR2 is FQGNSA. The DNA of the CDR3 is TGTGCCAGCAGCTTAGATACGGTAGACTATGGCTACACCTTC. Translated, it gives CASSLDTVDYGYTF. The variable domain in full, with the rest retrieved from reference TRBV7-2 and TRBJ1-2, is GAGVSQSPSNKVTEKGKDVELRCDPISGHTALYWYRQSLGQGLEFLIYFQGNSAPDKSGLPSDRFSAERTGGSVSTLTIQRTQQEDSAVYLCASSLDTVDYGYTFGSGTRLTVV.

The chain joins TRBV12-3 or TRBV12-4 to TRBJ1-5; 9 positions agree with TRBD1. Trimming at V came to 3 bases and at J to 5 bases, leaving 8 bases not matched to a gene. This CDR3 is 16 amino acids long. CDR3 nucleotide sequence: TGTGCCAGCAGTTTCTTAGCGGGACAGGGTGATCAGCCCCAGCATTTT. Translation: CASSFLAGQGDQPQHF.

This clonotype was recorded a few times. The chain recombines TRBV7-2 with TRBJ1-5, with TRBD1 matching 11 bases. The CDR3 runs to 15 residues. The ends lost 5 bases at V and 5 bases at J; junction bases unmatched: 5. Germline V CDR1 and CDR2: SGHTA, FQGNSA. CDR3 DNA sequence: TGTGCCAGCAGCCTTTGGGGACAGGGGGATCAGCCCCAGCATTTT. It is translated as CASSLWGQGDQPQHF.

This clonotype occurred a few times. The V and J genes are TRBV6-6 and TRBJ2-3; TRBD1 agrees at 7 bases. Germline assignment: CDR1 MNHNY and CDR2 SVGAGI (reference sequence). The length of the CDR3 is 16 residues. V shed 0 bases, J shed 1 base, and the junction held 4 bases outside the gene matches. The chain's CDR3 is CASSYSSGQGTDTQYF. The CDR3 nucleotides read TGTGCCAGCAGTTACTCTTCCGGACAGGGCACAGATACGCAGTATTTT.

On this clonotype itself: This sequence may be a read error, since a much larger clone differs from it by one base. The rearrangement uses TRBV3-1 and TRBJ2-5; D not resolved. Germline assignment: CDR1 LGHDT and CDR2 YNNKEL (reference sequence). CDR3 size: 14 residues. V was cut by 4 bases and J by 4 bases, with 13 bases left in between. The CDR3 region is CASSPSEGRETQYF. The CDR3 nucleotides are TGTGCCAGCAGCCCCAGCGAAGGCCGAGAGACCCAGTACTTC.

This clonotype was counted only a few times. The chain recombines TRBV5-4 with TRBJ2-6, with a weak D call TRBD1 (7 bases). The CDR3 has 19 residues. Looked up from germline, CDR1 is SGHNT and CDR2 is YYREEE (reference sequence). V dropped 1 base and J dropped 0 bases, with 17 bases sitting between them. The CDR3 protein is CASSLRTGDRFSGANVLTF. Written as DNA, the CDR3 is TGTGCCAGCAGCTTGAGAACGGGGGACAGATTCTCTGGGGCCAACGTCCTGACTTTC.

Only a few counts were recorded for this clonotype. This chain's CDR3 is CASRGVDEQFF. The CDR3 coding sequence is TGTGCCAGCCGGGGGGTAGATGAGCAGTTCTTC. The chain combines TRBV3-1 with TRBJ2-1, with TRBD2 matching over 7 bases. V lost 8 bases, J lost 8 bases, and 3 bases stayed unmatched. The CDR3 consists of 11 residues. Germline V lookup: CDR1 LGHDT, CDR2 YNNKEL (reference sequence).

This clonotype was detected a few times. V gene TRBV7-2 combines with J gene TRBJ1-2; 10 nucleotides match TRBD1. The CDR3 totals 17 residues. The germline CDR1 and CDR2 sequences are SGHTA and FQGNSA. The V segment lost 1 base and the J segment 3 bases; nucleotides outside the gene matches: 8. The CDR3 here is CASSLGLDRGRDYGYTF. DNA for the CDR3: TGTGCCAGCAGCTTAGGGCTAGACAGGGGGCGCGACTATGGCTACACCTTC.

Many counts were recorded for this clonotype. The V gene is TRBV4-1, the J gene TRBJ2-7, with TRBD1 identical over 7 bases. From germline, CDR1 is MGHRA and CDR2 YSYEKL. Trimming removed 4 bases from V and 3 bases from J; junction bases left unmatched: 3. The CDR3 has 13 amino acids. The CDR3 here is CASSPWDSYEQYF. DNA of the CDR3: TGCGCCAGCAGCCCTTGGGACAGCTACGAGCAGTACTTC.